This T cell receptor beta chain was sequenced during a study of vaccination and CD4 T cells after COVID-19 (dated by TCRdb to the early 2020s). For context, the study as a whole: Convalescent patients had a positive SARS-CoV-2 result on nasal swab PCR, and of these patients, some 10 had mild disease and one had severe disease. As controls, cultures received a CEFX viral epitope pool (the positive control), an HIV-1 Nef peptide pool (the negative control), or no peptide at all. The convalescent cohort comprised six males and four females, including two Hispanic individuals, seven Caucasians, two Asians and one multiracial person. Two doses of either the Pfizer-BioNTech BNT162b2 vaccine (n=8) or the Moderna mRNA-1273 vaccine (n=2) were administered to participants. For stimulating the cultures, overlapping spike peptide pools were used, derived from SARS-CoV-2 as well as from the common cold coronaviruses HCoV-NL63, HCoV-OC43 and HCoV-229E. Post-COVID blood samples from convalescent patients were collected a median of roughly 100 days after diagnosis, with a range of 35 to 161 days. In around 9 COVID-19 convalescent patients and a few infection-naive healthy vaccine recipients, researchers compared the spike-specific CD4+ TCR repertoire from before mRNA vaccination with the repertoire from after. Post-vaccine blood samples were obtained a median of around 74 days after the second vaccine dose, with a range of roughly 13 to 250 days.

Reading the label with the study, this specimen's treatment or condition is: roughly ten-day PBMC culture with coronavirus spike peptide pools or control peptides (ViraFEST assay). To expand antigen-specific T cells with peptide pools and then pick out the expanded clonotypes through TCR sequencing, the study relied on the ViraFEST assay. The positive SARS-CoV-2 PCR tests of the convalescent patients were dated from March to December 2020, before the Alpha, Beta and Delta variants emerged in the United States. PBMCs were cultured at a few million per well in IMDM supplemented with around 5.5% human AB serum and 8.5 to 10 IU/ml IL-2, with 9.5 to 10 ug/ml peptide pools added. Half of the culture medium was replaced with fresh IL-2-containing medium on days 3 and 7. Once the cells had been in culture for 9 to 10 days, the EasySep CD4+ T cell isolation kit was used to isolate CD4+ T cells by negative selection. Ficoll-Paque Plus gradient centrifugation was used to isolate PBMCs from whole blood, and the isolated PBMCs were then either used fresh or cryopreserved at -140C. In general, triplicate wells were set up for every culture condition.

Receptor amplification or capture employed PCR. DNA from cultured CD4+ T cells was subjected to TCR sequencing with the Oncomine TCR Beta short-read assay at the Johns Hopkins FTIC core. The QIAamp micro DNA kit was used to extract genomic DNA from the cultured CD4+ T cells. Oncomine TCR Beta libraries made from cultured CD4+ T cells were pooled using unique dual indexes and sequenced on an Illumina iSeq 100. As for how the authors treated the data: Non-productive sequences were removed, and CDR3s that did not start with C, did not end with F or W, or were shorter than 7 amino acids were discarded. Antigen-specific clonotypes were identified with the MANAFEST web application by comparing peptide-stimulated wells with reference and other culture wells. For a clone to be called positive, the clone needed an FDR below 0.05, an odds ratio above 5, and a productive frequency above 0.1% in at least two of three replicate wells. Cross-reactive clonotypes were defined as significantly expanded in both SARS-CoV-2 spike wells and at least one common cold coronavirus spike condition. CDR3 homology was assessed with Levenshtein distances (stringdist) and unrooted phylogenetic trees (ape) in R version 3.6.1. Starting from the raw public reads, TCRdb applied fastp trimming at Q25, assembled clones with MiXCR and retained in-frame beta chains. For every CDR3 protein sequence, its rows merge into one entry that carries the most common genes and DNA. The V and J calls and clone size come from TCRdb's table, not from the authors' own analysis. This sample is represented by approximately 26,000 distinct CDR3 sequences; about 41% of them were singletons. In total, the top ten clones hold approximately 10% of the sample.

This clonotype was counted between two and nine times. Its binding antigen is unknown. No qualities accompany the bases; no much larger clone lies one base away. Here is what the overall study found, with its caveats: Although the median number of SARS-CoV-2-reactive clonotypes went up from around 19 after infection to about 38 after vaccination, the increase was not significant. The study included relatively few convalescent patients and did not analyze early timepoints after natural infection. Nearly all vaccine-specific clones in convalescent patients (304 of 307) were mono-reactive for SARS-CoV-2 spike rather than cross-reactive with common cold coronaviruses. Among the post-vaccine SARS-CoV-2-reactive clones in convalescent patients, a median approximately 90% showed up only after vaccination, which suggests vaccine-specific priming.

The sequence came from a human donor who had recovered from COVID-19. The sequenced sample was CD4+ T cells from blood, cultured in vitro.

In nucleotides, the sequence is TGTGCCATCACCCGGTTTGACAGGGAGAATGAGCAGTTCTTC. Translated, this is CAITRFDRENEQFF. The V and J genes are TRBV10-3 and TRBJ2-1; a stretch of 7 junction bases matches TRBD1. The germline V gene gives CDR1 as ENHRY and CDR2 as SYGVKD. V is cut back by 7 bases and J by 7 bases, with 10 bases in the junction unmatched. From the cysteine up to the phenylalanine, the CDR3 has a length of 14 residues. CDR3 DNA is the only sequence kept; it has 42 bases, read in frame from the first base.